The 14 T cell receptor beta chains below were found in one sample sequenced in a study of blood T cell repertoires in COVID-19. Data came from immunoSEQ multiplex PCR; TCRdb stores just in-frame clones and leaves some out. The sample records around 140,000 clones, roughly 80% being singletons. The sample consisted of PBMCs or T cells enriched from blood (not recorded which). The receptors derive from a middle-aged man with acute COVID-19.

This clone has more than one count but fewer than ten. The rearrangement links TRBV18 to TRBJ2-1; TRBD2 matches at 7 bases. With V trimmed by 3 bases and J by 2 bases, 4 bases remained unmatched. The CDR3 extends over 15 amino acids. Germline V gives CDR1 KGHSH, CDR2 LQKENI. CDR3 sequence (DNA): TGTGCCAGCTCACCCTCTAGCGGACCCTACAATGAGCAGTTCTTC. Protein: CASSPSSGPYNEQFF.

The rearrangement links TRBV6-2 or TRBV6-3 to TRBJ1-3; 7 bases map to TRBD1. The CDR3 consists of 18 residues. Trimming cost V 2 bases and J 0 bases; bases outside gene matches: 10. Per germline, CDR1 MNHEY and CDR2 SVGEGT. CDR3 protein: CASSYPGTDSSSGNTIYF. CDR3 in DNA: TGTGCCAGCAGTTACCCCGGGACAGACTCGAGCTCTGGAAACACCATATATTTT.

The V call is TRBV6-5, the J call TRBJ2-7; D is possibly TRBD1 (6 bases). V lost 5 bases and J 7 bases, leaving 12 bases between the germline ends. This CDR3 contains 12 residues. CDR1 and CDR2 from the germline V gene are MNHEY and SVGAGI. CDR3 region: CASSKTGGEQYF. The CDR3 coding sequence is TGTGCCAGCAGTAAGACAGGAGGTGAGCAGTACTTC.

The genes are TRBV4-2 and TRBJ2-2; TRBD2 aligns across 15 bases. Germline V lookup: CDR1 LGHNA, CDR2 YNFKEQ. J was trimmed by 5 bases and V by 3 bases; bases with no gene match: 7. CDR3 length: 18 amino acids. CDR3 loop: CASSQGGLAGGATGELFF. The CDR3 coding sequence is TGTGCCAGCAGCCAGGGGGGACTAGCGGGAGGAGCGACCGGGGAGCTGTTTTTT.

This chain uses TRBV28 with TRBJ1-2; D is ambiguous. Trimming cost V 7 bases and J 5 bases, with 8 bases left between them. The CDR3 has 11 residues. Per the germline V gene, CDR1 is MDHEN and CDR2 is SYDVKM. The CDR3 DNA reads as TGTGCCAGCACCTCGAGGTATGGCTACACCTTC. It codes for CASTSRYGYTF.

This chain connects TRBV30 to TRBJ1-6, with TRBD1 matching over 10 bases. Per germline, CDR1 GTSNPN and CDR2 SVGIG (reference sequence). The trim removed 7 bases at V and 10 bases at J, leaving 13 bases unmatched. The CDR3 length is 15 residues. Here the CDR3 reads CAFPGQGSEGSPLHF. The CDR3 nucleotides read TGTGCCTTTCCGGGACAGGGGTCTGAAGGATCACCCCTCCACTTT.

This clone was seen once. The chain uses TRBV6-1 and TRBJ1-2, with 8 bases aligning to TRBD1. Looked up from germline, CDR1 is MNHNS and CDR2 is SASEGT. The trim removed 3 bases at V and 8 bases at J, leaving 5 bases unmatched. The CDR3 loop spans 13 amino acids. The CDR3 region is CASSETTGDGYTF. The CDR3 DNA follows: TGTGCCAGCAGTGAGACGACAGGGGACGGCTACACCTTC.

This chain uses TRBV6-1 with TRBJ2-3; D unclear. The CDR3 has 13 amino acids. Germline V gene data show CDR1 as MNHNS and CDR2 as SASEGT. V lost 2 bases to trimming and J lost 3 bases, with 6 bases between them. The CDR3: CASSETPTDTQYF. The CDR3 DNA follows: TGTGCCAGCAGTGAAACTCCGACAGATACGCAGTATTTT.

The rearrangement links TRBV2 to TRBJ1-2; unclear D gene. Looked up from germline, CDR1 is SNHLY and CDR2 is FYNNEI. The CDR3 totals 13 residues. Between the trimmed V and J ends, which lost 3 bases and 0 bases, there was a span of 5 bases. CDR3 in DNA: TGTGCCAGCAGTGACGGAGCTAACTATGGCTACACCTTC. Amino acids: CASSDGANYGYTF.

CDR3 DNA sequence: TGCGCCAGCAGCTTGGCACTAGAAGTCGAGCAGTACTTC. This sequence encodes CASSLALEVEQYF. This sequence joins TRBV5-1 and TRBJ2-7, with D possibly TRBD2 on 5 matching bases. Trimming left V 0 bases short and J 6 bases short, with 10 bases between. The V gene's germline CDR1 is SGHRS and CDR2 YFSETQ. CDR3 size: 13 residues.

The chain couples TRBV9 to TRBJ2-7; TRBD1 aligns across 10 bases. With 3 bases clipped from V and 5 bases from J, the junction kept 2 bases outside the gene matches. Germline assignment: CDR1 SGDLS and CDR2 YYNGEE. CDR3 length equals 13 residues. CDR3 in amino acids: CASSAGTGDEQYF. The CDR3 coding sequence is TGTGCCAGCAGCGCCGGGACAGGGGACGAGCAGTACTTC.

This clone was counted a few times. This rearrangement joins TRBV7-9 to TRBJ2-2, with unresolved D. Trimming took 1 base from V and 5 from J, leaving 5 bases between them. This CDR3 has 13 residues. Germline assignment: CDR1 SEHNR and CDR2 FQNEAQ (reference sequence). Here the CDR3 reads CASSLGRTGELFF. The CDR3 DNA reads TGTGCCAGCAGCTTAGGGCGGACCGGGGAGCTGTTTTTT.

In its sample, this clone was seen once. The CDR3, as DNA: TGTGCCAGCGTAGGGGGCCAGAACACCGGGGAGCTGTTTTTT. It translates to CASVGGQNTGELFF. The chain couples TRBV28 to TRBJ2-2; 7 bases agree with TRBD1. This CDR3 has 14 amino acids. With 8 bases clipped from V and 1 base from J, the junction kept 4 bases outside the gene matches. Germline V gene sequence: CDR1 MDHEN, CDR2 SYDVKM.

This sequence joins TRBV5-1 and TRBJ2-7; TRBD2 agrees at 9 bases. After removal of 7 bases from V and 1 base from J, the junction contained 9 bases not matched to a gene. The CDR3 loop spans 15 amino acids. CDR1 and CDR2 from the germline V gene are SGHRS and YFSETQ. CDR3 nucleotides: TGCGCCAGCTCCGTCCTAGCGGGGACGTCCTACGAGCAGTACTTC. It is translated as CASSVLAGTSYEQYF.